This TCR beta chain was sequenced in a study of a mutant IDH1 vaccine in newly diagnosed glioma. Study summary: Sex among treated patients split roughly 62% male, roughly 38% female; mean age was about 40 years.

Germline-derived CDR1 and CDR2 are SNHLY and FYNNEI. V was shortened by 3 bases and J by 5 bases, with 13 bases between the two germline ends. CDR3 size: 14 residues. The sample's time point: baseline, week 1 (first vaccination visit). Indicated treatment: pre-vaccination baseline after standard-of-care therapy. TCRdb keeps only in-frame clones here, not all; method: immunoSEQ multiplex PCR. Of tens of thousands of clones in the sample, approximately 80% were seen once. This TCR came from a woman aged 40 to 50 with glioma. The sample in question was PBMCs, obtained from a glioma patient treated with radiotherapy, temozolomide or both. J is TRBJ1-2 and V is TRBV2, with D possibly TRBD1 on 5 matching bases. The CDR3 here is CASSEGQSLYGYTF. The CDR3 DNA follows: TGTGCCAGCAGTGAGGGGCAGAGCCTTTATGGCTACACCTTC.